This T cell receptor beta chain was obtained from a study of shared clonotypes between healthy human individuals (dated by TCRdb to the early 2020s). Study-wide context: A couple of women and a few men aged 18 to 49 years were included in the cohort. Per donor, three plates each were used for CD4 naive and CD4 memory, two for CD8 naive, and one for CD8 memory. The study deeply sequenced blood TCR repertoires of five healthy adults to estimate repertoire size and the extent of clonotype sharing between individuals. To increase sequencing depth and limit assay-specific biases, TCR repertoire library preparation and sequencing were carried out by different laboratories using diverse techniques. Leukapheresis yielded between about 0.94 and 9.5 billion PBMCs per donor.

TCR CDR3 regions were amplified from genomic DNA by multiplex PCR using the deep immunoSEQ assay. Extracted genomic DNA from each cell subset was distributed evenly across all wells of several immunoSEQ 96-well plates, and each plate was treated as a replicate. For sorted subsets, about 200 ng genomic DNA, equal to 30,000 to 35,000 T cell genomes, was loaded into each replicate PCR. Purified libraries were measured with a Qubit 3.0 fluorometer, size-checked on a Bioanalyzer 2100, and measured again with the KAPA Library Quantification kit. Every immunoSEQ 96-well plate was sequenced on a dedicated single-read 150-cycle Illumina NextSeq 550 flow cell. As for how the authors treated the data: Because the immunoSEQ output included only junctional sequences and no quality scores, the filtering could not be the same as the filtering used for full-length reads. Sequences were annotated with PyIR, a Python wrapper for IgBLAST v1.9, and V/J genes and CDR3 were assigned using IMGT germline references. Reads with weak V/J assignments (E-value above 1e-6), missing CDR3, stop codons, out-of-frame junctions, or ambiguous translated residues were removed. V3J clonotypes were defined as sequences sharing the same inferred V gene, J gene, and CDR3 amino acid sequence. Percentage overlap between repertoires was computed as shared unique clonotypes divided by the size of the smaller repertoire. Repertoire richness was assessed with RTK rarefaction, the Chao1 estimator, and Recon v2.1 estimates of unobserved clonotypes. OLGA was used to compute generation probabilities for all TCRbeta clonotypes that the gDNA method yielded from a few donors. TCRdb obtained this table from immuneACCESS and retained in-frame rearrangements with V and J assigned. These tables miss some clones; where compared with another copy, unresolved V genes account for less than half of the shortfall, and the remainder is unexplained. The DNA was the basis for D and trimming; V, J and clone size are from that table. The sample profile shows 740,000 or so clones; 73% of them were found once. Jointly, the top ten make up around 1.8% of the sample.

From the cysteine up to the phenylalanine, the CDR3 has a length of 15 residues. The only DNA kept is the CDR3, 45 bases in frame from the first base. Reading the germline V gene (reference sequence) gives CDR1 LNHDA and CDR2 SQIVND. Germline trimming amounts to 1 base on V and 1 base on J, with 4 as the count of junction bases outside the gene matches. Donors were healthy HIV-negative adults with no recently reported acute infections or vaccinations. Every donor was a Caucasian adult living in Nashville, Tennessee, USA. Magnetic negative selection was used to enrich CD4+ T cells, after which naive cells were positively selected on CD45RA and the negative fraction became the memory subset. After blood collection by leukapheresis, PBMCs were isolated using Ficoll-Histopaque density gradient centrifugation and then cryopreserved in the vapor phase of liquid nitrogen. Purity and quantity of every magnetically sorted T cell population were checked by analytical flow cytometry. Genomic DNA was isolated from every sorted fraction and measured by UV absorbance on a Nanodrop 2000c.

General conclusions and limits of the study: Because the study included a small number of donors, the genetic and exposure-history diversity represented was limited. Only blood was sampled, and tissue TCR repertoires likely differ from those in blood. Higher generation probabilities were observed for clonotypes shared by all four sorted-subset donors than for non-shared clonotypes. Across four donors, 5% to 6% of naive CD4, roughly 3.5% of naive CD8, roughly 2.3% of memory CD4, and approximately 0.4% of memory CD8 clonotypes were shared. Pairwise subsampling indicated that sequencing depth was expected to affect the degree of clonotype sharing among donors. Naive subsets generally had larger estimated clonotype richness than memory subsets did. Even with the large sequencing depth, rarefaction of the sorted-subset datasets indicated that sequencing was incomplete.

A note on this clone: No antigen is known for it. No much larger clone exists at a distance of one base, and base qualities are not known.

Input material: memory CD4+ T cells sorted from blood. Interpreted using the paper, the cell subset or site label stands for: CD45RA-negative fraction. This sequence was found in a woman aged 25 to 45 in good health. The chain is assembled from TRBV19 and TRBJ2-7, with 7 central nucleotides matching TRBD1. The DNA sequence is as follows: TGTGCCAGTAGTATAGCTGAGGACAGGTCCTACGAGCAGTACTTC. This sequence encodes CASSIAEDRSYEQYF.